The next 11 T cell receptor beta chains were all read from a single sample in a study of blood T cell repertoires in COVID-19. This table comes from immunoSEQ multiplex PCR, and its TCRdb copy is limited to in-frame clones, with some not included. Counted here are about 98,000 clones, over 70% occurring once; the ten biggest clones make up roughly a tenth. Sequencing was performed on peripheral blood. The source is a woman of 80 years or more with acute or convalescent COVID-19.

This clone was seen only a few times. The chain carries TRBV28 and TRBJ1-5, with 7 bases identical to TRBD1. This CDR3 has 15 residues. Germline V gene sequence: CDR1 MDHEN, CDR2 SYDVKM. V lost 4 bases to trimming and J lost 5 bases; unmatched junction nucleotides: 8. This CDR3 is CASSWEGDRDQPQHF. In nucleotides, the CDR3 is TGTGCCAGCAGTTGGGAAGGAGACAGGGATCAGCCCCAGCATTTT.

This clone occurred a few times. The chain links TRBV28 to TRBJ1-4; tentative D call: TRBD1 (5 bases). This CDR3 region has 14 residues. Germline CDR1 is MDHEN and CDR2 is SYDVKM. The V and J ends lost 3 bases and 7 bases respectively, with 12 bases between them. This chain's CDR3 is CASSLGGDGEKLFF. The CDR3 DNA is TGTGCCAGCAGTTTGGGAGGGGACGGTGAAAAACTGTTTTTT.

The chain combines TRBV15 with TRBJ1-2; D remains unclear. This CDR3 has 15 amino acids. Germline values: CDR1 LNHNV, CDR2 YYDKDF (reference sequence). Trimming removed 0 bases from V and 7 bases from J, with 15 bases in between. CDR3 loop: CATSRDRGGWFGYTF. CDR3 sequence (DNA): TGTGCCACCAGCAGAGATCGGGGTGGCTGGTTTGGCTACACCTTC.

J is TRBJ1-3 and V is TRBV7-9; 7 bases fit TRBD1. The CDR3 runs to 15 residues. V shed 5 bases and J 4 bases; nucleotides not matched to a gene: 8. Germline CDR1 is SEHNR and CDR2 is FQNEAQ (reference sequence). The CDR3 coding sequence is TGTGCCAGCAGCCTAAGACAGGGCAGCGGAAACACCATATATTTT. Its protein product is CASSLRQGSGNTIYF.

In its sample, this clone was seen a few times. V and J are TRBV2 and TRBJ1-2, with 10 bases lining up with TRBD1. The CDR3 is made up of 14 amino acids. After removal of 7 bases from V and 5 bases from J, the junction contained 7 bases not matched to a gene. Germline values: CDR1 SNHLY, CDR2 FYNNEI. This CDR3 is CASTRDRGKYGYTF. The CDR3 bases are TGTGCCAGCACTAGGGACAGGGGAAAGTATGGCTACACCTTC.

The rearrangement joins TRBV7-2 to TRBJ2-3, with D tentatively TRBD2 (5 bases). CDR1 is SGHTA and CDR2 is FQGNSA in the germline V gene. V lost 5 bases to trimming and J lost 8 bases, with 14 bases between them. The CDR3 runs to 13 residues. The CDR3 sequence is CASSPLLVVTQYF. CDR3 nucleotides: TGTGCCAGCAGCCCCCTACTAGTGGTTACGCAGTATTTT.

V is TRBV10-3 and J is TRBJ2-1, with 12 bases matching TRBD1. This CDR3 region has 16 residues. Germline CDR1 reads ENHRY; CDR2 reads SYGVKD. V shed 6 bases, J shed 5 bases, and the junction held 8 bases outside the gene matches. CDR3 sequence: CAIRPGTGGNHNEQFF. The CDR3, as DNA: TGTGCCATCAGACCCGGGACAGGGGGCAATCACAATGAGCAGTTCTTC.

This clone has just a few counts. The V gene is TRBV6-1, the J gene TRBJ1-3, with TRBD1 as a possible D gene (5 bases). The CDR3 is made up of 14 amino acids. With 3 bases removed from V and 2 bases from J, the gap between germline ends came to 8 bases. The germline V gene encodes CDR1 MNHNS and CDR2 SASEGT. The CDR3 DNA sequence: TGTGCCAGCAGTGAGATACAGGCTGGAAACACCATATATTTT. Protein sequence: CASSEIQAGNTIYF.

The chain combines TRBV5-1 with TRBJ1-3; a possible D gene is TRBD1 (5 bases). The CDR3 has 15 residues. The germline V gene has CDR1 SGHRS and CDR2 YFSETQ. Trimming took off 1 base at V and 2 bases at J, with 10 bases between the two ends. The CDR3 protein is CASSLYRQPGNTIYF. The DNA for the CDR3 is TGCGCCAGCAGCTTGTACAGGCAACCTGGAAACACCATATATTTT.

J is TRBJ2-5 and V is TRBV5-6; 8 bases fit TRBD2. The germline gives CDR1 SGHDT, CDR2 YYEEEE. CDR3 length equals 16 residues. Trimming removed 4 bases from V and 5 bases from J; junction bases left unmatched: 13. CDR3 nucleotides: TGTGCCAGCAGCCTTCCGGGACTAGGGGTTGTGGAGACCCAGTACTTC. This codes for CASSLPGLGVVETQYF.

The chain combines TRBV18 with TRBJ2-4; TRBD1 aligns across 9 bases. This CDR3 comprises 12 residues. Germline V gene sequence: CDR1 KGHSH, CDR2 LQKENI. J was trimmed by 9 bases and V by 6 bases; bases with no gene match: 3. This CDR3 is CASSRDRVIQYF. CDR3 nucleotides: TGTGCCAGCTCCCGGGACAGGGTCATTCAGTACTTC.